These 21 T cell receptor beta chains originate from one sample sequenced in a study of blood T cell repertoires in COVID-19. TCRdb keeps only in-frame clones here, not all; method: immunoSEQ multiplex PCR. Counted here are about 160,000 clones, more than 75% occurring once; the ten biggest clones make up roughly 1%. The specimen was peripheral blood. The receptors originated from a man aged 35-49 years with acute or convalescent COVID-19.

The V and J genes are TRBV30 and TRBJ1-1; D is unresolved. Looked up from germline, CDR1 is GTSNPN and CDR2 is SVGIG (reference sequence). This CDR3 region has 13 residues. V lost 4 bases and J lost 1, with 10 bases in between. The CDR3 region has the DNA TGTGCCTGGACCCCCTTTAGGAACACTGAAGCTTTCTTT. As protein: CAWTPFRNTEAFF.

This clone was seen a few times. Here the CDR3 DNA reads TGTGCCAGCAGGGGACTGGACAGGGCGAACACTGAAGCTTTCTTT. This gives the protein CASRGLDRANTEAFF. The chain is built from TRBV6-5 and TRBJ1-1; 8 bases agree with TRBD1. Germline V gives CDR1 MNHEY, CDR2 SVGAGI. The CDR3 has 15 amino acids. Trimming took 6 bases from V and 1 from J; bases not matched to a gene: 7.

CDR3 residues: CASRREGRVGNQPQHF. CDR3 sequence (DNA): TGTGCCAGCAGGAGGGAAGGGCGGGTGGGCAATCAGCCCCAGCATTTT. The rearrangement uses TRBV27 and TRBJ1-5; D call uncertain. With 6 bases removed from V and 2 bases from J, the gap between germline ends came to 17 bases. The CDR3 sequence is 16 residues long. Germline CDR1 and CDR2: MNHEY and SMNVEV (reference sequence).

The V and J genes are TRBV5-6 and TRBJ1-2; TRBD1 matches 8 bases. CDR3 length: 15 residues. V lost 0 bases, J lost 5 bases, and 6 bases stayed unmatched. Germline CDR1 SGHDT, CDR2 YYEEEE. CDR3 sequence reads: CASSLGRQGTYGYTF. The CDR3 DNA follows: TGTGCCAGCAGCTTGGGCAGACAGGGGACATATGGCTACACCTTC.

This chain uses TRBV10-3 with TRBJ1-6, with TRBD1 as a possible D gene (5 bases). CDR3 size: 15 residues. V gave up 3 bases and J gave up 8 bases, with 14 bases separating them. The germline V gene encodes CDR1 ENHRY and CDR2 SYGVKD. The CDR3 region has the DNA TGTGCCATCAGTGAAAGGCTCAGGGAAGATTCACCCCTCCACTTT. This encodes CAISERLREDSPLHF.

In regard to this clone: The identical CDR3 is also encoded by other nucleotide sequences in the sample. This chain connects TRBV28 to TRBJ1-1; 7 bases line up with TRBD1. The CDR3 is 14 residues long. Germline V gene sequence: CDR1 MDHEN, CDR2 SYDVKM. With 6 bases clipped from V and 0 bases from J, the junction kept 4 bases outside the gene matches. The CDR3: CASSPGQVNTEAFF. CDR3 nucleotides: TGTGCCAGCAGCCCCGGACAGGTGAACACTGAAGCTTTCTTT.

The V and J genes are TRBV19 and TRBJ1-1; a weak D match, TRBD1 (5 bases). Germline lookup yields CDR1 LNHDA and CDR2 SQIVND (reference sequence). V was pared by 6 bases and J by 4 bases, with 12 bases between. The CDR3 sequence is 13 residues long. CDR3 amino acids: CASSNQGGTEAFF. The CDR3 nucleotides read TGTGCCAGTAGCAATCAGGGTGGCACTGAAGCTTTCTTT.

The sample holds one count of this clone. This chain connects TRBV19 to TRBJ1-5, with D unresolved. CDR1 and CDR2 from the germline V gene are LNHDA and SQIVND (reference sequence). Trimming took off 1 base at V and 0 bases at J, with 4 bases between the two ends. The CDR3 loop spans 14 amino acids. CDR3 amino acids: CASSIGGSNQPQHF. The CDR3 DNA follows: TGTGCCAGTAGTATAGGAGGTAGCAATCAGCCCCAGCATTTT.

The rearrangement joins TRBV5-5 to TRBJ2-3, with a weak D call TRBD2 (6 bases). Trimming took off 3 bases at V and 4 bases at J, with 15 bases between the two ends. This CDR3 is 15 amino acids long. Germline CDR1 is SGHKS and CDR2 is YYEKEE (reference sequence). The CDR3 DNA is TGTGCCAGCAGCTCGGTGGGCCCGGGAGCAGATACGCAGTATTTT. Its protein is CASSSVGPGADTQYF.

The chain recombines TRBV5-4 with TRBJ2-2; 8 bases line up with TRBD2. V lost 1 base and J lost 5; bases outside the gene matches: 7. The germline CDR1 and CDR2 sequences are SGHNT and YYREEE (reference sequence). This CDR3 has 16 amino acids. The chain's CDR3 is CASSLFRGGGTGELFF. The CDR3 bases are TGTGCCAGCAGCTTGTTCCGGGGGGGCGGAACCGGGGAGCTGTTTTTT.

The chain recombines TRBV6-5 with TRBJ1-5; D perhaps matches TRBD1 (6 bases). The CDR3 is 15 amino acids. Germline V gives CDR1 MNHEY, CDR2 SVGAGI. V lost 6 bases and J 6 bases, leaving 18 bases between the germline ends. The CDR3 loop is CASSPEWGRGQPQHF. Here the CDR3 DNA reads TGTGCCAGCAGCCCAGAATGGGGGCGCGGTCAGCCCCAGCATTTT.

V is TRBV7-2 and J is TRBJ1-2, with 9 bases matching TRBD1. The CDR3 has 16 residues. The V gene's germline CDR1 is SGHTA and CDR2 FQGNSA. Trimming took 5 bases from V and 4 from J; bases not matched to a gene: 11. The CDR3 region is CASSPLPGQGTYGYTF. CDR3 bases: TGTGCCAGCAGCCCCCTCCCGGGACAGGGTACCTATGGCTACACCTTC.

CDR3 loop: CASSQDHPTGNEKLFF. The CDR3, as DNA: TGCGCCAGCAGCCAAGATCACCCTACGGGAAACGAAAAACTGTTTTTT. The chain couples TRBV4-3 to TRBJ1-4; D not certain. Germline CDR1 and CDR2: LGHNA and YSLEER. CDR3 length: 16 amino acids. The germline V and J ends were trimmed by 0 bases and 8 bases, with 16 bases remaining between them.

This clone occurred a few times. The chain links TRBV6-2 or TRBV6-3 to TRBJ2-2; 11 positions match TRBD2. The CDR3 contains 15 residues. The trim removed 5 bases at V and 5 bases at J, leaving 4 bases unmatched. Germline V gives CDR1 MNHEY, CDR2 SVGEGT. The CDR3 nucleotides read TGTGCCAGCAGTCTGACTAGCGGGGTGACCGGGGAGCTGTTTTTT. Protein: CASSLTSGVTGELFF.

The chain joins TRBV7-2 to TRBJ2-2; possible D gene TRBD1, 5 bases. The CDR3 sequence is 17 residues long. Germline lookup yields CDR1 SGHTA and CDR2 FQGNSA. Trimming pared 5 bases from V and 4 bases from J, leaving 20 bases between. CDR3 residues: CASSTPYRTAITGELFF. CDR3 in DNA: TGTGCCAGCAGCACACCCTACAGGACCGCGATCACCGGGGAGCTGTTTTTT.

The genes are TRBV2 and TRBJ2-1, with a tentative D call TRBD1 (6 bases). From germline, CDR1 is SNHLY and CDR2 FYNNEI. V lost 6 bases and J lost 12, with 21 bases in between. The CDR3 is 14 amino acids. The CDR3 DNA sequence: TGTGCCAGCAGCGCTCATGCCCCCCGGGACACGCAGTTCTTC. This sequence encodes CASSAHAPRDTQFF.

The V and J genes are TRBV6-5 and TRBJ1-1; TRBD1 aligns across 10 bases. From germline, CDR1 is MNHEY and CDR2 SVGAGI. The CDR3 consists of 14 residues. The V and J ends lost 6 bases and 2 bases, in that order; junction bases with no gene match: 3. CDR3 coding DNA: TGTGCCAGCAGAGGGACAGGGGAAAACACTGAAGCTTTCTTT. Translation: CASRGTGENTEAFF.

The rearrangement uses TRBV7-2 and TRBJ2-7; D is perhaps TRBD2 (5 bases). This CDR3 is built from 12 residues. Trimming cost V 1 base and J 5 bases, with 6 bases left between them. CDR1 SGHTA and CDR2 FQGNSA come from the germline V gene. The CDR3 DNA is TGTGCCAGCAGCTTAGACGGGGACGAGCAGTACTTC. Translated, it gives CASSLDGDEQYF.

This chain connects TRBV4-3 to TRBJ1-2; D not resolved. Trimming cost V 1 base and J 2 bases, with 11 bases left between them. The germline V gene has CDR1 LGHNA and CDR2 YSLEER. This CDR3 is 15 amino acids long. CDR3 DNA sequence: TGCGCCAGCAGCCAAGGGGTAACGGGGAACTATGGCTACACCTTC. Protein: CASSQGVTGNYGYTF.

The rearrangement joins TRBV11-2 to TRBJ1-2; TRBD1 agrees at 8 bases. After removal of 6 bases from V and 6 bases from J, the junction contained 6 bases not matched to a gene. The CDR3 extends over 13 amino acids. From germline, CDR1 is SGHAT and CDR2 FQNNGV. CDR3 residues: CASSLTGADGYTF. Written as DNA, the CDR3 is TGTGCCAGCAGTCTGACAGGGGCGGATGGCTACACCTTC.

This clone appeared a few times. CDR3 protein: CASRVGTGGSYEQYF. The CDR3 DNA follows: TGCGCCAGCAGGGTAGGGACAGGGGGATCCTACGAGCAGTACTTC. V gene TRBV5-1 combines with J gene TRBJ2-7; 11 positions match TRBD1. The germline V gene encodes CDR1 SGHRS and CDR2 YFSETQ. This CDR3 spans 15 amino acids. V gave up 5 bases and J gave up 1 base; unmatched junction bases: 5.